The present T cell receptor (beta chain) was sequenced within a study of early T cells in non-severe SARS-CoV-2 infection. Across the study: Chains were not paired, and sequencing was done on bulk RNA from unsorted whole blood.

Trimming left V 5 bases short and J 9 bases short, with 20 bases between. From germline, CDR1 is SQVTM and CDR2 ANQGSEA. The CDR3 sequence is 13 residues long. The protocol attached unique molecular identifiers to individual cDNA molecules. TCRdb re-called the 5' RACE reads through MiXCR, storing one row per CDR3 protein. The data contain about 18,000 distinct CDR3 sequences, over 5% of them singletons. The sequence was obtained from an adult who was a healthcare worker with PCR-confirmed SARS-CoV-2 infection or an uninfected control (not recorded which). The rearrangement joins TRBV29-1 to TRBJ2-7, with D possibly TRBD2 on 5 matching bases. Material: whole blood. CDR3 sequence: CSVTRDLSSGQYF. The CDR3 DNA reads as TGCAGCGTTACGAGGGATTTATCCTCAGGGCAGTACTTC.